A selection of T cell receptor beta chains follows, all from one sample in a study of T cell repertoires in cytomegalovirus infection. TCRdb re-called the reads with MiXCR, one entry per CDR3 protein. In the table there are more than 500,000 distinct CDR3 sequences, approximately 16% of which are singletons. Sequenced sample: CD8+ T cells from PBMCs. The receptors were gathered from a human donor in good health (CMV status not recorded). Some clones in this sample may be carry-over from other donors' samples. CDR3s include the opening cysteine and the closing phenylalanine or tryptophan. Fields, in order: clone size, J gene, D gene, V gene, CDR3 DNA, CDR3 protein. The D gene is left open where the match is weak. Clone size is given for some rows only: seen once, a few or many times, or a class if the clone is expanded.

many TRBJ2-7 TRBD2 TRBV7-9 TGTGCCAGCAGCTTTGGGGCGGGAGCCTACGAGCAGTACTTC CASSFGAGAYEQYF
- TRBJ2-5 TRBD2 TRBV23-1 TGCGCCAACAGCCTAAGCGGGAGGAAGACCCAGTACTTC CANSLSGRKTQYF
few TRBJ2-7 - TRBV11-2 TGTGCCAGCAGCGCGGCAGGACGTTCGAGCTCCTACGAGCAGTACTTC CASSAAGRSSSYEQYF
few TRBJ1-5 TRBD1 TRBV3-1 TGTGCCAGCAGCCAAGACGGGACAGGGAATAGCAATCAGCCCCAGCATTTT CASSQDGTGNSNQPQHF
few TRBJ1-2 - TRBV5-1 TGCGCCAGCAGCTTGGCCAGGGTAGAAGGCTACACCTTC CASSLARVEGYTF
many TRBJ2-7 - TRBV11-2 TGTGCCAGCAGCCGCGGACTCTCGCCTGGCTACGAGCAGTACTTC CASSRGLSPGYEQYF
many TRBJ2-3 TRBD2 TRBV6-1 TGTGCCAGCAGTGCCCTAGCGGGGGGCACAGATACGCAGTATTTT CASSALAGGTDTQYF
- TRBJ2-5 - TRBV4-1 TGCGCCAGCAGCCAAGAGGCTGGCAGGGAAGAGACCCAGTACTTC CASSQEAGREETQYF
- TRBJ1-5 - TRBV5-5 TGTGCCAGCAGCCCCCGGGACAGCAATCAGCCCCAGCATTTT CASSPRDSNQPQHF
few TRBJ2-1 - TRBV20-1 TGCAGTGCTAGAGGGCCAAATATAGGAAATGAGCAGTTCTTC CSARGPNIGNEQFF
- TRBJ1-2 - TRBV7-9 TGTGCCGGCGGGGTTCAGAGCTATGGCTACACCTTC CAGGVQSYGYTF
- TRBJ1-5 - TRBV15 TGTGCCACCAGCAGCGGGAGGAAACGGGACGCGGATAGCAATCAGCCCCAGCATTTT CATSSGRKRDADSNQPQHF
many TRBJ2-7 TRBD2 TRBV7-8 TGTGCCAGCAGCTTAGATCGTAGCGGGGGGTCCGGTGAGCAGTACTTC CASSLDRSGGSGEQYF
many TRBJ1-1 - TRBV19 TGTGCCAGTAGGTGGGTCGAATCGGGCACTGAAGCTTTCTTT CASRWVESGTEAFF
- TRBJ1-1 TRBD1 TRBV30 TGTGCCTGGAGTCAGCTCAGGGGGATTGGGGTGAACACTGAAGCTTTCTTT CAWSQLRGIGVNTEAFF
few TRBJ2-5 TRBD2 TRBV9 TGTGCCAGCAGCGTAGTAGCGGGAACGGAGACCCAGTACTTC CASSVVAGTETQYF
many TRBJ2-3 TRBD1 TRBV4-1 TGCGCCAGCAGCCAAGAGGGACAGTTGTCAGATACGCAGTATTTT CASSQEGQLSDTQYF
- TRBJ2-7 - TRBV5-5 TGTGCCAGCAGCGGTTCGCGGGACCGCTCCTACGAGCAGTACTTC CASSGSRDRSYEQYF
- TRBJ2-1 - TRBV20-1 TGCAGTGCTAGAGATCACAGGGAGGAGTCCTACAATGAGCAGTTCTTC CSARDHREESYNEQFF
many TRBJ1-2 - TRBV19 TGTGCCAGTAGGCCTGTGCTAGGAGCTGGGAACTATGGCTACACCTTC CASRPVLGAGNYGYTF
- TRBJ1-3 - TRBV14 TGTGCCAGCAGCCACAGGGGTAGTGGAAACACCATATATTTT CASSHRGSGNTIYF
many TRBJ2-1 TRBD2 TRBV20-1 TGCAGTGCTAGAGATCGCCAGCGGGAGGGCGTTGAGCAGTTCTTC CSARDRQREGVEQFF
- TRBJ1-1 - TRBV27 TGTGCCAGCAGTTCCCGAGGGGGGGGTACTTTCTTT CASSSRGGGTFF
many TRBJ1-5 - TRBV7-8 TGTGCCAGCGGGCAGTCTTTCAATCAGCCCCAGCATTTT CASGQSFNQPQHF
many TRBJ2-7 - TRBV12-3/TRBV12-4 TGTGCCAGCAGTTCTTCTGCACCGGAGAAGGAATGGGGAGCAGGCGAGCAGTACTTC CASSSSAPEKEWGAGEQYF
- TRBJ1-6 TRBD1 TRBV20-1 TGCAGTGCTAGAGACCTTACCGATGACAGGGGATTTAATTCACCCCTCCACTTT CSARDLTDDRGFNSPLHF
- TRBJ2-5 TRBD2 TRBV20-1 TGCAGTGCTGGAGAGTCTAGCGGCCGCCTGGAGACCCAGTACTTC CSAGESSGRLETQYF
many TRBJ2-7 - TRBV12-3/TRBV12-4 TGTGCCAGCAGTTTCAACTACGAGCAGTACTTC CASSFNYEQYF
- TRBJ1-5 - TRBV3-1 TGTGCCAGCAGCCAAGAGTTCCCGGACAGAAATCAGCCCCAGCATTTT CASSQEFPDRNQPQHF
many TRBJ2-1 - TRBV27 TGTGCCAGCAGTCCGCTCGGCCCAACCTACAATGAGCAGTTCTTC CASSPLGPTYNEQFF
few TRBJ2-1 - TRBV5-1 TGCGCCAGCCTAGCTAGGGATAACAATGAGCAGTTCTTC CASLARDNNEQFF
- TRBJ2-7 - TRBV5-6 TGTGCCAGCAGCTTGGCTCTAAACGGCTTTTACGAGCAGTACTTC CASSLALNGFYEQYF
few TRBJ1-5 - TRBV11-2 TGTGCCAGCAGCTTAAGTAAAGGAGCCCAGCATTTT CASSLSKGAQHF
- TRBJ1-3 - TRBV9 TGTGCCAGCAGCGGCCGGGACCTGAGGGGAAACACCATATATTTT CASSGRDLRGNTIYF
many TRBJ1-2 - TRBV4-1 TGCGCCAGCACTCTAGGGGCCCCGGACAGCTCTGGCTACACCTTC CASTLGAPDSSGYTF